One and the same sample provided the 14 T cell receptor beta chains below, sequenced in a study of response to subunit inactivated influenza vaccine. TCRdb independently ran MiXCR on the RT-PCR reads; one entry per CDR3 protein. The data hold around 520,000 distinct CDR3 sequences, with 25% observed a single time. The sequenced sample was CD4+ T cells sorted from PBMCs, obtained about 5 days after vaccination. The receptors were sampled from a man between 50 and 59 years old who received an inactivated influenza vaccine.

This clonotype has a single count. CDR3 nucleotide sequence: TGCGCCAGCAGCTCCGGGACAGAATACAATGAGCAGTTCTTC. It specifies CASSSGTEYNEQFF. V usage is TRBV5-1 and J usage is TRBJ2-1, with 7 bases that match TRBD1. The CDR3 length is 14 residues. The V and J ends lost 3 bases and 4 bases, in that order; junction bases with no gene match: 4. Per the germline V gene, CDR1 is SGHRS and CDR2 is YFSETQ.

This chain joins TRBV20-1 and TRBJ1-6; D might be TRBD1 (6 bases). The CDR3 is 15 residues long. The V end was cut by 5 bases, the J end by 5 bases, with 16 bases between. Germline V lookup: CDR1 DFQATT, CDR2 SNEGSKA (reference sequence). CDR3 sequence (DNA): TGCAGTGCTCAAGTTCCAGGGGTTGATAATTCACCCCTCCACTTT. This gives the protein CSAQVPGVDNSPLHF.

The chain is built from TRBV11-2 and TRBJ2-5; D remains ambiguous. This CDR3 spans 15 amino acids. Germline V gene lookup returns CDR1 SGHAT and CDR2 FQNNGV. V was shortened by 5 bases and J by 1 base, with 14 bases between the two germline ends. The CDR3 loop is CASSPDRLPQETQYF. In nucleotides, the CDR3 is TGTGCCAGCAGCCCCGACCGGCTACCCCAAGAGACCCAGTACTTC.

This clonotype was seen more than once but under ten times. The chain links TRBV18 to TRBJ2-3; 10 bases match TRBD2. The germline gives CDR1 KGHSH, CDR2 LQKENI. V lost 1 base and J lost 1; bases outside the gene matches: 2. The CDR3 has 16 residues. CDR3 sequence reads: CASSPQSGGGTDTQYF. CDR3 nucleotide sequence: TGTGCCAGCTCACCACAGAGCGGGGGGGGCACAGATACGCAGTATTTT.

This clonotype was seen only a few times. The rearrangement joins TRBV29-1 to TRBJ1-1; no clear D gene. CDR1 is SQVTM, CDR2 ANQGSEA, per germline. The CDR3 consists of 14 residues. The ends were cut back, 4 bases at V and 2 bases at J, with 14 bases in the middle. The CDR3 protein is CSVVSPQANTEAFF. Written as DNA, the CDR3 is TGCAGCGTTGTATCGCCCCAGGCTAACACTGAAGCTTTCTTT. The whole variable domain, remainder taken from reference TRBV29-1 and TRBJ1-1, is SAVISQKPSRDICQRGTSLTIQCQVDSQVTMMFWYRQQPGQSLTLIATANQGSEATYESGFVIDKFPISRPNLTFSTLTVSNMSPEDSSIYLCSVVSPQANTEAFFGQGTRLTVV.

The chain joins TRBV3-1 to TRBJ2-3, with D possibly TRBD1 on 5 matching bases. Trimming stripped 11 bases from V and 2 bases from J, with 26 bases between. The CDR3 contains 17 residues. CDR1 is LGHDT, CDR2 YNNKEL, per germline (reference sequence). CDR3 amino acids: CACSQDTVAGFTDTQYF. CDR3 nucleotides: TGTGCCTGCTCCCAAGATACGGTGGCAGGGTTCACAGATACGCAGTATTTT.

This clonotype was detected a few times. The chain joins TRBV10-3 to TRBJ1-1; possibly TRBD1 for D (6 bases). The CDR3 spans 15 residues. Between the trimmed V and J ends, which lost 3 bases and 0 bases, there was a span of 11 bases. CDR1 and CDR2 from the germline V gene are ENHRY and SYGVKD. Written as DNA, the CDR3 is TGTGCCATCAGTGATCGACAGGTGTTGAACACTGAAGCTTTCTTT. As protein: CAISDRQVLNTEAFF.

This chain uses TRBV5-1 with TRBJ2-7; 9 positions agree with TRBD2. The V gene end was trimmed by 5 bases and the J gene end by 4 bases; junction bases not matched to a gene: 13. Germline V gene lookup returns CDR1 SGHRS and CDR2 YFSETQ. This CDR3 is 16 amino acids long. CDR3 residues: CASRDPSGARSYEQYF. DNA for the CDR3: TGCGCCAGCAGAGATCCTAGCGGGGCGCGTTCTTACGAGCAGTACTTC.

The chain is built from TRBV11-2 and TRBJ2-2; TRBD1 is a possible D gene (5 bases). CDR3 length: 16 amino acids. Deletions cut 3 bases from V and 3 bases from J, with 14 bases between. Germline values: CDR1 SGHAT, CDR2 FQNNGV. CDR3 residues: CASSFVLGADTGELFF. CDR3 coding DNA: TGTGCCAGCAGCTTTGTATTAGGGGCGGACACCGGGGAGCTGTTTTTT.

This chain connects TRBV4-2 to TRBJ2-7; no reliable D call. CDR3 size: 17 residues. V was pared by 0 bases and J by 0 bases, with 15 bases between. Germline CDR1 LGHNA, CDR2 YNFKEQ. CDR3 protein: CASSQDLGRWSSYEQYF. In nucleotides, the CDR3 is TGTGCCAGCAGCCAAGACCTCGGACGGTGGAGCTCCTACGAGCAGTACTTC.

This clonotype was recorded a few times. The V call is TRBV28, the J call TRBJ2-3; D not certain. CDR1 MDHEN and CDR2 SYDVKM come from the germline V gene. The CDR3 contains 14 residues. Trimming stripped 6 bases from V and 0 bases from J, with 10 bases between. The CDR3 DNA reads TGTGCCAGCAGCACCTCAACTAGCACAGATACGCAGTATTTT. Residues: CASSTSTSTDTQYF.

As to this clonotype: The junction departs from the called germline gene at one end, perhaps through a read error. The genes are TRBV2 and TRBJ2-2; TRBD2 is a possible D gene (5 bases). CDR1 is SNHLY and CDR2 is FYNNEI in the germline V gene. This CDR3 is 14 amino acids long. The CDR3 loop is CASRSRSNTGELVF. CDR3 DNA sequence: TGTGCCAGCAGGAGCAGGTCGAACACCGGGGAGCTGGTTTTT.

This clonotype was seen a handful of times. The chain is built from TRBV12-3 or TRBV12-4 and TRBJ2-6; D unclear. V was pared by 7 bases and J by 4 bases, with 8 bases between. The CDR3 is made up of 13 amino acids. The CDR3 here is CASKSSGANVLTF. The CDR3 DNA reads TGTGCCAGCAAAAGCTCCGGGGCCAACGTCCTGACTTTC.

As for this clonotype: At one end, the junction sequence differs from germline, possibly due to a read error. The rearrangement uses TRBV12-3 or TRBV12-4 and TRBJ1-2; D ambiguous. The CDR3 has 11 amino acids. CDR3 sequence: CASSLAFGHTF. CDR3 in DNA: TGTGCCAGCAGTTTGGCTTTTGGCCACACCTTC.